These T cell receptor beta chains were read from a single sample in a study of blood T cell repertoires in COVID-19. TCRdb keeps only in-frame clones here, not all; method: immunoSEQ multiplex PCR. The sample includes over 150,000 clones, roughly 88% of them seen just once. The specimen sequenced was peripheral blood. Receptor source: a man between 18 and 35 years old with acute or convalescent COVID-19. The CDR3 runs from the conserved cysteine through the conserved F or W. D genes are given only for firm matches. Size tells how often a clone was seen (once, few, many) or the class of an expanded clone, and some rows leave it out.

cdr3_aa	cdr3_nt	clone_size	v_call	j_call	d_call
CAWSVRMPGYGYTF	TGTGCCTGGAGTGTAAGAATGCCCGGGTATGGCTACACCTTC	.	TRBV30	TRBJ1-2	.
CASSRINEGDLHF	TGTGCCAGCAGCCGAATAAATGAGGGGGACCTCCACTTT	.	TRBV14	TRBJ1-6	.
CASSLTGLRGNNEQFF	TGTGCCAGCAGCTTAACGGGACTCCGGGGGAACAATGAGCAGTTCTTC	.	TRBV3-1/TRBV3-2	TRBJ2-1	.
CASSYSKAQGFPLHF	TGTGCCAGCAGTTACTCGAAAGCCCAGGGCTTTCCCCTCCACTTT	.	TRBV6-5	TRBJ1-6	.
CASRPSGSGELFF	TGTGCCAGCAGACCCTCGGGGTCCGGGGAGCTGTTTTTT	.	TRBV6-4	TRBJ2-2	.
CASRIKGQFLDGYTF	TGTGCCAGCAGGATAAAGGGACAGTTTCTTGATGGCTACACCTTC	.	TRBV27	TRBJ1-2	TRBD1
CSVRTLSGNTIYF	TGCAGCGTTCGCACCCTATCTGGAAACACCATATATTTT	.	TRBV29-1	TRBJ1-3	.
CASSRDIGTEAFF	TGCGCTTCTAGCCGGGACATTGGGACTGAAGCTTTCTTT	.	TRBV5-1	TRBJ1-1	.
CASSSTSGGWQETQYF	TGCGCCAGCAGCTCTACTAGCGGGGGGTGGCAAGAGACCCAGTACTTC	.	TRBV5-1	TRBJ2-5	TRBD2
CASSQAAGASNEQFF	TGTGCCAGCAGCCAAGCAGCGGGCGCTTCGAATGAGCAGTTCTTC	.	TRBV3-1/TRBV3-2	TRBJ2-1	.
CASSPPASYGYTF	TGTGCCAGCTCACCACCGGCCAGCTATGGCTACACCTTC	once	TRBV18	TRBJ1-2	.
CASRNRGTTRNTIYF	TGTGCCAGCAGAAATAGGGGGACAACCAGAAACACCATATATTTT	.	TRBV11-2	TRBJ1-3	.
CASSPGQVTGELFF	TGTGCCAGCAGTCCCGGACAGGTCACCGGGGAGCTGTTTTTT	.	TRBV27	TRBJ2-2	TRBD1
CASSYSTGSPQGIQYF	TGTGCCAGCAGTTACAGTACAGGGTCCCCTCAGGGTATTCAGTACTTC	.	TRBV6-5	TRBJ2-4	.
CATSDRDKDYGYTF	TGTGCCACCAGTGACCGCGACAAAGACTATGGCTACACCTTC	.	TRBV24-1	TRBJ1-2	.
CASSPIPSGHQETQYF	TGTGCCAGCTCACCAATACCTAGCGGGCACCAAGAGACCCAGTACTTC	once	TRBV18	TRBJ2-5	TRBD2
CASSWAGALSSGNTIYF	TGCGCCAGCAGCTGGGCAGGGGCTTTAAGCTCTGGAAACACCATATATTTT	.	TRBV5-1	TRBJ1-3	.
CASGLAGGSYEQYF	TGTGCCAGCGGACTAGCGGGAGGGTCCTACGAGCAGTACTTC	.	TRBV6-6	TRBJ2-7	TRBD2
CASSMRQGWGNEQFF	TGTGCCAGTAGTATGAGACAGGGCTGGGGGAATGAGCAGTTCTTC	.	TRBV19	TRBJ2-1	TRBD1
CASSWGTGSSGNTIYF	TGTGCCAGCAGCTGGGGGACAGGCAGCTCTGGAAACACCATATATTTT	.	TRBV7-8	TRBJ1-3	TRBD1
CASSLGQGDGYTF	TGTGCCAGCAGCTTAGGACAGGGGGACGGCTACACCTTC	.	TRBV7-2	TRBJ1-2	TRBD1
CASSPQGASNSPLHF	TGTGCCAGCAGCCCCCAAGGGGCCTCTAATTCACCCCTCCACTTT	.	TRBV5-8	TRBJ1-6	.
CASTQGGGLYEQYF	TGTGCCAGCACCCAGGGAGGGGGACTCTACGAGCAGTACTTC	few	TRBV7-8	TRBJ2-7	.
CASSYGTGFGEQYF	TGTGCCAGCAGTTACGGGACAGGCTTCGGGGAGCAGTACTTC	.	TRBV6-2/TRBV6-3	TRBJ2-7	TRBD1
CASSPGTGMNTEAFF	TGTGCCAGCTCACCGGGGACAGGTATGAACACTGAAGCTTTCTTT	.	TRBV18	TRBJ1-1	TRBD1
CASNPLAAPGDEQFF	TGTGCCAGTAACCCGCTAGCGGCCCCTGGGGATGAGCAGTTCTTC	.	TRBV19	TRBJ2-1	TRBD2
CASSQALAGGAQSYEQYF	TGCGCCAGCAGCCAAGCGCTAGCGGGAGGCGCCCAATCCTACGAGCAGTACTTC	.	TRBV4-1	TRBJ2-7	TRBD2
CASSPGTLENEQYF	TGTGCCAGCTCACCAGGGACACTCGAGAACGAGCAGTACTTC	.	TRBV18	TRBJ2-7	.
CASSSSRGGSNEQFF	TGTGCCAGCAGTTCCTCTAGGGGAGGGAGCAATGAGCAGTTCTTC	.	TRBV6-5	TRBJ2-1	TRBD2
CATQLQGLNEKLFF	TGTGCCACCCAACTACAGGGCTTAAATGAAAAACTGTTTTTT	once	TRBV5-6	TRBJ1-4	.
CASSLSDSRGGSPLHF	TGTGCCAGCAGTTTATCTGATTCCAGGGGCGGATCACCCCTCCACTTT	.	TRBV27	TRBJ1-6	.
CASSVRGGTEAFF	TGTGCCAGCAGCGTTAGGGGTGGCACTGAAGCTTTCTTT	.	TRBV9	TRBJ1-1	.
CASSSNGGPETQYF	TGTGCCAGCAGCTCCAACGGAGGGCCAGAGACCCAGTACTTC	.	TRBV5-6	TRBJ2-5	.
CASSLRTYGYTF	TGTGCCAGCAGTTTGAGGACATATGGCTACACCTTC	.	TRBV12-3/TRBV12-4	TRBJ1-2	.
CASSSTTGVGHEQYF	TGTGCCAGCAGCTCCACTACAGGGGTGGGCCACGAGCAGTACTTC	.	TRBV7-9	TRBJ2-7	TRBD1
CASSRGTGGHEQYF	TGTGCCAGCAGTAGGGGGACAGGGGGACACGAGCAGTACTTC	.	TRBV27	TRBJ2-7	TRBD1
CATVGSGGSGNTIYF	TGTGCCACGGTCGGGTCCGGGGGATCTGGAAACACCATATATTTT	once	TRBV10-3	TRBJ1-3	.
CASSMGNRGSSGANVLTF	TGTGCCAGTAGTATGGGTAACAGGGGGAGCTCTGGGGCCAACGTCCTGACTTTC	.	TRBV19	TRBJ2-6	TRBD1
CASSQSGQPDSGNTIYF	TGCGCCAGCAGCCAATCGGGACAGCCGGACTCTGGAAACACCATATATTTT	.	TRBV4-1	TRBJ1-3	TRBD1
CASSSGRNTEAFF	TGTGCCAGCAGCTCGGGTCGGAACACTGAAGCTTTCTTT	.	TRBV6-5	TRBJ1-1	.
CASREREQANTEAFF	TGTGCCAGTAGGGAAAGGGAACAGGCGAACACTGAAGCTTTCTTT	.	TRBV19	TRBJ1-1	.
CASSVRVLAGGAKNEQFF	TGTGCCAGCAGCGTACGGGTACTAGCGGGAGGGGCCAAAAATGAGCAGTTCTTC	.	TRBV9	TRBJ2-1	TRBD2